The 24 T cell receptor beta chains below all came from one sample that was sequenced in a study of control samples from healthy donors and cancer patients. This table comes from immunoSEQ multiplex PCR, and its TCRdb copy is limited to in-frame clones, with some not included. The profile covers under 85,000 clones, with under 95% appearing a single time and roughly 1.2% taken by the ten largest. The sample taken for sequencing was PBMCs. These receptors were collected from a woman aged 40-49 years with lung cancer.

The chain employs TRBV4-1 and TRBJ1-4; D gene uncertain. The germline V and J ends were trimmed by 4 bases and 4 bases, with 13 bases remaining between them. The CDR3 consists of 15 residues. Looked up from germline, CDR1 is MGHRA and CDR2 is YSYEKL. CDR3 sequence reads: CASSPLGGLNEKLFF. CDR3 sequence (DNA): TGCGCCAGCAGCCCTCTGGGCGGGCTTAATGAAAAACTGTTTTTT.

V usage is TRBV6-5 and J usage is TRBJ2-3; D possibly matches TRBD1 or TRBD2 (5 bases each). The germline V and J ends were trimmed by 1 base and 5 bases, with 13 bases remaining between them. The CDR3 length is 15 residues. Looked up from germline, CDR1 is MNHEY and CDR2 is SVGAGI. CDR3 region: CASSYFGFGGDTQYF. The DNA for the CDR3 is TGTGCCAGCAGTTACTTCGGGTTTGGGGGAGATACGCAGTATTTT.

This clone has only one observation. The chain employs TRBV5-5 and TRBJ2-7; D tentatively fits TRBD1 or TRBD2 (5 bases each). There are 13 residues in the CDR3. Trimming left V 3 bases short and J 5 bases short, with 12 bases between. The V gene's germline CDR1 is SGHKS and CDR2 YYEKEE (reference sequence). CDR3 in amino acids: CASSWDPSNEQYF. CDR3 in DNA: TGTGCCAGCAGCTGGGACCCATCGAACGAGCAGTACTTC.

The chain carries TRBV19 and TRBJ1-2; D is undetermined. CDR1 is LNHDA, CDR2 SQIVND, per germline (reference sequence). There are 13 residues in the CDR3. Trimming left V 8 bases short and J 3 bases short, with 13 bases between. CDR3 residues: CASSGVKDYGYTF. In nucleotides, the CDR3 is TGTGCCAGTTCCGGGGTAAAAGACTATGGCTACACCTTC.

The V and J genes are TRBV7-9 and TRBJ2-7; maybe TRBD2 (5 bases). The CDR3 runs to 15 residues. The V gene lost 2 bases and the J gene lost 3 bases, with 14 bases spanning the gap. CDR1 SEHNR and CDR2 FQNEAQ come from the germline V gene (reference sequence). The CDR3 DNA follows: TGTGCCAGCAGCTTAAGGGCAGGAGGAGACTACGAGCAGTACTTC. Protein product: CASSLRAGGDYEQYF.

The chain combines TRBV7-8 with TRBJ1-1; 9 nucleotides match TRBD1. Germline assignment: CDR1 SGHVS and CDR2 FQNEAQ. Trimming cost V 2 bases and J 7 bases; bases outside gene matches: 5. This CDR3 comprises 14 residues. The CDR3 protein is CASSLRTGEDEAFF. The DNA for the CDR3 is TGTGCCAGCAGCTTACGGACAGGGGAGGATGAAGCTTTCTTT. The whole variable domain, remainder taken from reference TRBV7-8 and TRBJ1-1, is GAGVSQSPRYKVAKRGQDVALRCDPISGHVSLFWYQQALGQGPEFLTYFQNEAQLDKSGLPSDRFFAERPEGSVSTLKIQRTQQEDSAVYLCASSLRTGEDEAFFGQGTRLTVV.

V usage is TRBV27 and J usage is TRBJ1-4; 7 nucleotides align to TRBD1. The CDR3 runs 14 residues. Germline loops: CDR1 MNHEY, CDR2 SMNVEV (reference sequence). With V trimmed by 5 bases and J by 8 bases, 8 bases remained unmatched. CDR3 coding DNA: TGTGCCAGCAGTACGACAGGGAGTTCCGAAAAACTGTTTTTT. This codes for CASSTTGSSEKLFF.

The gene calls are TRBV19 and TRBJ1-2, with D uncertain. In germline, CDR1 is LNHDA, CDR2 SQIVND (reference sequence). The V gene lost 7 bases and the J gene lost 7 bases, with 28 bases spanning the gap. The CDR3 spans 17 residues. CDR3 residues: CASNPLTVSTSFGGYTF. CDR3 nucleotide sequence: TGTGCCAGTAATCCACTGACTGTTTCGACTTCTTTTGGTGGCTACACCTTC. Combining the CDR3 with reference TRBV19 and TRBJ1-2 gives the whole variable domain DGGITQSPKYLFRKEGQNVTLSCEQNLNHDAMYWYRQDPGQGLRLIYYSQIVNDFQKGDIAEGYSVSREKKESFPLTVTSAQKNPTAFYLCASNPLTVSTSFGGYTFGSGTRLTVV.

V gene TRBV30 combines with J gene TRBJ1-2, with D possibly TRBD1 on 5 matching bases. CDR3 length: 14 amino acids. The V end was cut by 0 bases, the J end by 8 bases, with 16 bases between. Germline V gene sequence: CDR1 GTSNPN, CDR2 SVGIG (reference sequence). DNA for the CDR3: TGTGCCTGGAGTGTCCTGCACGGGGCGGGAGGCTACACCTTC. Amino acid sequence: CAWSVLHGAGGYTF.

V gene TRBV10-2 combines with J gene TRBJ1-3, with a weak D call TRBD1 (5 bases). Trimming cost V 6 bases and J 0 bases, with 9 bases left between them. The CDR3 is made up of 14 amino acids. Germline-derived CDR1 and CDR2 are WSHSY and SAAADI. The CDR3 loop is CASRDRASGNTIYF. DNA of the CDR3: TGCGCCAGCAGAGACAGAGCCTCTGGAAACACCATATATTTT.

In DNA form, the CDR3 reads TGTGCCTGGAGTGTGGGGTCTAGCGGGGGCACAGATACGCAGTATTTT. It specifies CAWSVGSSGGTDTQYF. The chain couples TRBV30 to TRBJ2-3, with 9 bases lining up with TRBD2. This CDR3 region has 16 residues. CDR1 and CDR2 (germline): GTSNPN, SVGIG (reference sequence). The J segment lost 1 base and the V segment lost 0 bases, leaving 5 bases of the junction unmatched.

The chain is built from TRBV9 and TRBJ2-5, with 8 bases aligning to TRBD2. V lost 4 bases, J lost 7 bases, and 18 bases stayed unmatched. Germline CDR1 SGDLS, CDR2 YYNGEE. CDR3 size: 17 residues. This CDR3 is CASSRNGGGGPPGTQYF. CDR3 sequence (DNA): TGTGCCAGCAGCCGTAATGGGGGCGGGGGGCCTCCGGGGACCCAGTACTTC.

This clone was recorded a few times. This chain links TRBV28 with TRBJ2-3; 8 nucleotides line up with TRBD2. The CDR3 loop spans 22 amino acids. Germline V CDR1 and CDR2: MDHEN, SYDVKM. Trimming at V came to 3 bases and at J to 0 bases, leaving 23 bases not matched to a gene. CDR3 in DNA: TGTGCCAGCAGTTTCCCCCTATGGGTAGCGGGGCTTCTTCCTTCTAGCACAGATACGCAGTATTTT. Amino acid sequence: CASSFPLWVAGLLPSSTDTQYF.

V gene TRBV19 combines with J gene TRBJ2-1; 7 bases are shared with TRBD1. This CDR3 has 14 amino acids. V gave up 6 bases and J gave up 2 bases; unmatched junction bases: 4. Germline CDR1 and CDR2: LNHDA and SQIVND (reference sequence). The CDR3 loop reads CASSRQGTYNEQFF. CDR3 coding DNA: TGTGCCAGTAGCCGACAGGGCACCTACAATGAGCAGTTCTTC. Together with reference TRBV19 and TRBJ2-1, the CDR3 gives the full variable domain: DGGITQSPKYLFRKEGQNVTLSCEQNLNHDAMYWYRQDPGQGLRLIYYSQIVNDFQKGDIAEGYSVSREKKESFPLTVTSAQKNPTAFYLCASSRQGTYNEQFFGPGTRLTVL.

The chain links TRBV6-1 to TRBJ1-2; unclear D gene. The V and J ends lost 2 bases and 7 bases respectively, with 17 bases between them. The CDR3 covers 15 residues. Germline V gives CDR1 MNHNS, CDR2 SASEGT. The CDR3, as DNA: TGTGCCAGCAGTGAACATCTGGACCCTCTCGGTGGCTACACCTTC. Translated, it gives CASSEHLDPLGGYTF.

The CDR3 spells CASSGMTANYGYTF. CDR3 sequence (DNA): TGCGCCAGCAGTGGCATGACAGCTAACTATGGCTACACCTTC. The chain joins TRBV10-2 to TRBJ1-2, with TRBD1 as a possible D gene (5 bases). V was trimmed by 4 bases and J by 0 bases, leaving 9 bases between them. CDR3 length: 14 residues. CDR1 is WSHSY, CDR2 SAAADI, per germline.

The chain joins TRBV7-9 to TRBJ2-2; D might be TRBD2 (5 bases). Germline CDR1 reads SEHNR; CDR2 reads FQNEAQ (reference sequence). The CDR3 is 15 amino acids. The V end was cut by 4 bases, the J end by 4 bases, with 13 bases between. CDR3 region: CASSSARGGTGELFF. In nucleotides, the CDR3 is TGTGCCAGCAGCTCTGCCCGGGGTGGCACCGGGGAGCTGTTTTTT.

This sequence joins TRBV24-1 and TRBJ1-2; 8 bases map to TRBD1. CDR1 and CDR2 (germline): KGHDR, SFDVKD. There are 14 residues in the CDR3. The trim removed 7 bases at V and 6 bases at J, leaving 9 bases unmatched. CDR3 in DNA: TGTGCCACCAGCCCAGCGGACAGGGTCCATGGCTACACCTTC. It is translated as CATSPADRVHGYTF.

The chain has TRBV2 and TRBJ2-3; D uncertain. Trimming cost V 6 bases and J 4 bases, with 11 bases left between them. Germline V lookup: CDR1 SNHLY, CDR2 FYNNEI. The CDR3 is 13 amino acids. The CDR3, as DNA: TGTGCCAGCAGCACGCCTTGGGCAGATACGCAGTATTTT. It is translated as CASSTPWADTQYF.

The chain is built from TRBV29-1 and TRBJ1-1, with D hard to call. Germline loops: CDR1 SQVTM, CDR2 ANQGSEA. The CDR3 is made up of 13 amino acids. Deletions cut 1 base from V and 0 bases from J, with 6 bases between. The CDR3, as DNA: TGCAGCGTTGAAGGGAGTATGAACACTGAAGCTTTCTTT. Protein sequence: CSVEGSMNTEAFF.

The chain has TRBV6-5 and TRBJ1-5; D gene uncertain. In germline, CDR1 is MNHEY, CDR2 SVGAGI. Trimming left V 3 bases short and J 0 bases short, with 6 bases between. The CDR3 length is 14 residues. The CDR3 DNA reads TGTGCCAGCAGTTATAAAGATAGCAATCAGCCCCAGCATTTT. Amino acid sequence: CASSYKDSNQPQHF.

The rearrangement links TRBV2 to TRBJ1-1; tentatively, D is TRBD1 (5 bases). Trimming removed 4 bases at V and 6 bases at J, with 12 bases between. This CDR3 comprises 13 residues. Germline V CDR1 and CDR2: SNHLY, FYNNEI. CDR3 nucleotides: TGTGCCAGCAGTGTAACCGGGACCGCTGAAGCTTTCTTT. It specifies CASSVTGTAEAFF.

CDR3 residues: CAGLTGGLYGYTF. CDR3 nucleotide sequence: TGTGCCGGACTTACAGGGGGCCTCTATGGCTACACCTTC. The chain couples TRBV30 to TRBJ1-2, with 9 bases that match TRBD1. The CDR3 sequence is 13 residues long. Germline CDR1 GTSNPN, CDR2 SVGIG (reference sequence). Trimming cost V 8 bases and J 4 bases; bases outside gene matches: 8.

The CDR3 DNA sequence: TGTGCCAGCATTCGGGCAGGGCTTACTGAAGCTTTCTTT. Its translation is CASIRAGLTEAFF. The chain combines TRBV6-6 with TRBJ1-1; a possible D gene is TRBD1 (5 bases). CDR1 MNHNY and CDR2 SVGAGI come from the germline V gene (reference sequence). The length of the CDR3 is 13 residues. The V gene lost 7 bases and the J gene lost 5 bases, with 14 bases spanning the gap.